Each of the 21 T cell receptor beta chains below was sequenced from the same sample in a study of blood T cells in healthy people across ages. Together with a sample-barcoded 5' primer, a J-beta primer mix was included in a second PCR lasting 7 to 11 cycles. In TCRdb, the 5' RACE reads were re-called with MiXCR into one record per CDR3 protein. The repertoire has 650,000 to 1,000,000 distinct CDR3 sequences, about 34% of them found once; the top ten carry 10% to 15%. Sequenced: blood. All receptors come from a man between 18 and 35 years old in good health.

This clonotype was counted a few times. The chain joins TRBV12-3 or TRBV12-4 to TRBJ1-4; possibly TRBD1 for D (6 bases). The CDR3 is 13 residues long. Trimming took off 9 bases at V and 8 bases at J, with 16 bases between the two ends. CDR3 sequence reads: CASGRGSWEKLFF. The CDR3 DNA reads as TGTGCCAGTGGGAGGGGGTCATGGGAAAAACTGTTTTTT.

This clonotype was recorded a few times. This rearrangement joins TRBV4-1 to TRBJ1-1, with D perhaps TRBD1 (5 bases). Germline V gene data show CDR1 as MGHRA and CDR2 as YSYEKL. The CDR3 has 16 residues. The ends were cut back, 0 bases at V and 5 bases at J, with 16 bases in the middle. The CDR3 spells CASSQDWARADTEAFF. In nucleotides, the CDR3 is TGCGCCAGCAGCCAAGACTGGGCCAGGGCGGATACTGAAGCTTTCTTT.

Only a few counts were recorded for this clonotype. The rearrangement uses TRBV20-1 and TRBJ2-3; D may be TRBD1 (5 bases). The length of the CDR3 is 13 residues. V shed 2 bases and J shed 2 bases, with 8 bases lying between them. Germline loops: CDR1 DFQATT, CDR2 SNEGSKA (reference sequence). The CDR3 coding sequence is TGCAGTGCTAGAAGGGGCATCACAGATACGCAGTATTTT. It translates to CSARRGITDTQYF.

This chain links TRBV7-2 with TRBJ2-4, with D uncertain. The end of the DNA aligns better with TRBJ2-5, so the J call may be wrong. CDR1 SGHTA and CDR2 FQGNSA come from the germline V gene. There are 12 residues in the CDR3. Written as DNA, the CDR3 is TGTGCCAGCAGCAGTAGCATAGAGACCCAGTACTTC. It yields the protein CASSSSIETQYF.

This clonotype was counted once. A much larger clone differs from this one at a single base, so this may be a read error. The chain employs TRBV7-2 and TRBJ2-3, with D possibly matching TRBD1 (6 bases). V lost 2 bases and J lost 4, with 10 bases in between. Germline V gene sequence: CDR1 SGHTA, CDR2 FQGNSA. The CDR3 loop spans 14 amino acids. The CDR3 loop is CASSLSGDADTQYF. The CDR3 DNA reads as TGTGCCAGCAGCTTATCAGGGGACGCAGATACGCAGTATTTT. The full variable domain, in which reference TRBV7-2 and TRBJ2-3 provide the parts outside the CDR3, is GAGVSQSPSNKVTEKGKDVELRCDPISGHTALYWYRQSLGQGLEFLIYFQGNSAPDKSGLPSDRFSAERTGGSVSTLTIQRTQQEDSAVYLCASSLSGDADTQYFGPGTRLTVL.

This clonotype was counted many times. The V call is TRBV9, the J call TRBJ2-5, with D perhaps matching TRBD2 (6 bases). The CDR3 runs to 15 residues. CDR1 SGDLS and CDR2 YYNGEE come from the germline V gene. The V and J ends lost 0 bases and 4 bases respectively, with 13 bases between them. In DNA form, the CDR3 reads TGTGCCAGCAGCGTAGCTGTTACTAGCCGAGAGACCCAGTACTTC. This sequence encodes CASSVAVTSRETQYF.

This clonotype came up many times. V and J are TRBV30 and TRBJ2-7; D not resolved. The V gene's germline CDR1 is GTSNPN and CDR2 SVGIG (reference sequence). CDR3 length: 15 amino acids. V was clipped by 0 bases and J by 2 bases, with 14 bases between them. CDR3 protein: CAWSVFSKVPYEQYF. For the CDR3, the DNA is TGTGCCTGGAGTGTATTCAGTAAAGTTCCCTACGAGCAGTACTTC. Variable domain in full (rest from reference TRBV30 and TRBJ2-7): SQTIHQWPATLVQPVGSPLSLECTVEGTSNPNLYWYRQAAGRGLQLLFYSVGIGQISSEVPQNLSASRPQDRQFILSSKKLLLSDSGFYLCAWSVFSKVPYEQYFGPGTRLTVT.

The sample holds a few counts of this clonotype. The rearrangement links TRBV5-1 to TRBJ2-5; D not certain. Trimming took 4 bases from V and 1 from J, leaving 8 bases between them. Germline V gene sequence: CDR1 SGHRS, CDR2 YFSETQ. This CDR3 spans 13 amino acids. The CDR3 region is CASSANPQETQYF. DNA for the CDR3: TGCGCCAGCAGCGCTAATCCCCAAGAGACCCAGTACTTC.

The rearrangement links TRBV20-1 to TRBJ2-3; 15 bases align to TRBD2. CDR1 and CDR2 (germline): DFQATT, SNEGSKA (reference sequence). V lost 0 bases and J lost 0; bases outside the gene matches: 4. CDR3 size: 18 residues. CDR3 bases: TGCAGTGCTAGAGAGGGACTAGCGGGGGGCCGGAGCACAGATACGCAGTATTTT. The encoded protein is CSAREGLAGGRSTDTQYF.

J is TRBJ1-5 and V is TRBV7-2; 7 nucleotides match TRBD1. The CDR3 has 14 amino acids. With 7 bases clipped from V and 0 bases from J, the junction kept 3 bases outside the gene matches. Germline CDR1 is SGHTA and CDR2 is FQGNSA. The CDR3 protein is CASTGGYSNQPQHF. The CDR3 DNA reads TGTGCCAGCACAGGGGGGTATAGCAATCAGCCCCAGCATTTT.

About this clonotype: A much bigger clone sits one base away, suggesting this may be a read error. For the CDR3, the DNA is TGTGCGACGTCCCGGGACACCCTAAGCTCCTACAATGAGCAGTACTTC. Amino acids: CATSRDTLSSYNEQYF. The chain joins TRBV6-2 or TRBV6-3 to TRBJ2-1, with TRBD1 as a possible D gene (6 bases). The DNA end favors TRBJ2-7, so the J call may be wrong. Germline V gene data show CDR1 as MNHEY and CDR2 as SVGEGT. The CDR3 is made up of 16 amino acids.

This clonotype was observed at least ten times. The chain uses TRBV20-1 and TRBJ2-1; D possibly corresponds to TRBD2 (5 bases). V shed 3 bases and J shed 5 bases, with 11 bases lying between them. Germline V gene lookup returns CDR1 DFQATT and CDR2 SNEGSKA (reference sequence). CDR3 length: 13 residues. For the CDR3, the DNA is TGCAGTGCTAGTCTCCCGGGAAACAATGAGCAGTTCTTC. Its protein is CSASLPGNNEQFF.

This chain uses TRBV20-1 with TRBJ2-7; TRBD1 matches at 12 bases. J gave up 7 bases and V 5 bases, and 12 bases lay outside the gene matches. Germline-derived CDR1 and CDR2 are DFQATT and SNEGSKA (reference sequence). This CDR3 spans 15 amino acids. CDR3 loop: CSADGTGGFYNEQYF. For the CDR3, the DNA is TGCAGTGCTGATGGGACAGGGGGCTTCTACAATGAGCAGTACTTC.

The chain is built from TRBV9 and TRBJ2-5; D possibly corresponds to TRBD1 (5 bases). V was shortened by 3 bases and J by 0 bases, with 12 bases between the two germline ends. CDR3 length equals 15 residues. Per the germline V gene, CDR1 is SGDLS and CDR2 is YYNGEE. CDR3 in DNA: TGTGCCAGCAGCGCACAAGGGGTATACCAAGAGACCCAGTACTTC. This sequence encodes CASSAQGVYQETQYF.

The rearrangement uses TRBV20-1 and TRBJ2-3; TRBD2 might be the D (5 bases). Germline V gene sequence: CDR1 DFQATT, CDR2 SNEGSKA (reference sequence). V gave up 5 bases and J gave up 7 bases, with 19 bases separating them. There are 14 residues in the CDR3. The CDR3 spells CSAANPNQDYTQYF. The CDR3 region has the DNA TGCAGTGCTGCGAATCCGAATCAGGACTATACGCAGTATTTT.

This clonotype was seen more than once but under ten times. The rearrangement joins TRBV27 to TRBJ1-2; D may be TRBD1 (5 bases). The CDR3 spans 14 residues. Trimming shortened V by 2 bases and J by 7 bases, and 14 bases separated the two germline ends. CDR1 is MNHEY, CDR2 SMNVEV, per germline (reference sequence). In DNA, the CDR3 is TGTGCCAGCAGTTTAGGGTGGGACCGGGGTGGCTACACCTTC. As protein: CASSLGWDRGGYTF.

This clonotype occurred a few times. V is TRBV7-9 and J is TRBJ1-1; D ambiguous. V lost 1 base and J lost 5, with 14 bases in between. There are 15 residues in the CDR3. The germline gives CDR1 SEHNR, CDR2 FQNEAQ (reference sequence). CDR3 region: CASSLVKIEGTEAFF. As DNA, the CDR3 is TGTGCCAGCAGCTTAGTTAAGATAGAAGGTACTGAAGCTTTCTTT.

The rearrangement joins TRBV20-1 to TRBJ2-7; no clear D gene. V shed 3 bases and J shed 1 base, with 7 bases lying between them. The CDR3 is 12 residues long. The V gene's germline CDR1 is DFQATT and CDR2 SNEGSKA (reference sequence). The CDR3 region has the DNA TGCAGTGCTAGGCCAGAGTCCTACGAGCAGTACTTC. This translates into CSARPESYEQYF.

This clonotype was observed many times. The chain recombines TRBV20-1 with TRBJ1-2, with D unresolved. The CDR3 totals 13 residues. With 5 bases removed from V and 4 bases from J, the gap between germline ends came to 14 bases. Germline V CDR1 and CDR2: DFQATT, SNEGSKA (reference sequence). The CDR3 nucleotides read TGCAGTGCTGCCGAGTTGGGCCTCTATGGCTACACCTTC. Its translation is CSAAELGLYGYTF.

The sample holds one count of this clonotype. The chain joins TRBV7-2 to TRBJ2-7; the match to TRBD1 covers 9 bases. The V gene's germline CDR1 is SGHTA and CDR2 FQGNSA. V trimming: 5 bases; J trimming: 7 bases; junction bases outside the gene matches: 12. The CDR3 contains 15 residues. The CDR3 DNA is TGTGCCAGCAGCCGCGACAGGGGGATATACAATGAGCAGTACTTC. It yields the protein CASSRDRGIYNEQYF.

CDR3 DNA sequence: TGCGCCAGCAGCCAAGATCGGCTCGACGTGAACGAAAAACTGTTTTTT. It codes for CASSQDRLDVNEKLFF. V and J are TRBV4-3 and TRBJ1-4; D uncertain. Trimming left V 0 bases short and J 8 bases short, with 16 bases between. The V gene's germline CDR1 is LGHNA and CDR2 YSLEER. The CDR3 covers 16 residues.